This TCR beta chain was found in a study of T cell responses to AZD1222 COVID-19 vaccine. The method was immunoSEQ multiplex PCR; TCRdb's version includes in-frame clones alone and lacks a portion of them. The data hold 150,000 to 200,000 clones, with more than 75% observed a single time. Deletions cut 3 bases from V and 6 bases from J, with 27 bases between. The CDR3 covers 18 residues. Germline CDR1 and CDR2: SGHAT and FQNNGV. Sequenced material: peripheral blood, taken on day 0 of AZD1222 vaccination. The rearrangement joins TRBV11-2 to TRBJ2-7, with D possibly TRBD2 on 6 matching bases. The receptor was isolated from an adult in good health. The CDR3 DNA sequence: TGTGCCAGCAGCTTTTCCTGGAGGGATAGACTAGTTCCCATCGAGCAGTACTTC. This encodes CASSFSWRDRLVPIEQYF. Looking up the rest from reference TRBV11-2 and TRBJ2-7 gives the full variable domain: EAGVAQSPRYKIIEKRQSVAFWCNPISGHATLYWYQQILGQGPKLLIQFQNNGVVDDSQLPKDRFSAERLKGVDSTLKIQPAKLEDSAVYLCASSFSWRDRLVPIEQYFGPGTRLTVT.